Below, 8 T cell receptor beta chains from the same sample are listed, as sequenced in a study of breast tumors, draining lymph nodes, adjacent tissues. The lymph nodes were axillary draining lymph nodes from breast cancer patients. TCRdb passed the multiplex PCR reads through MiXCR, listing each CDR3 protein once. The table has 200,000 to 300,000 distinct CDR3 sequences, about 33% seen once; the top ten hold over 0.95%. Source material: axillary lymph node tissue. These receptor sequences come from a female donor with breast cancer. Some clones in this sample may be carry-over from other donors' samples.

This clonotype was observed many times. The V gene is TRBV20-1, the J gene TRBJ2-7; 8 bases match TRBD2. There are 14 residues in the CDR3. Germline assignment: CDR1 DFQATT and CDR2 SNEGSKA (reference sequence). J was trimmed by 3 bases and V by 7 bases; bases with no gene match: 11. This chain's CDR3 is CSGEGREGFYEQYF. The CDR3 nucleotides are TGCAGTGGTGAGGGACGGGAGGGTTTCTACGAGCAGTACTTC.

This clonotype occurred many times. The V and J genes are TRBV2 and TRBJ1-4, with D perhaps TRBD1 (6 bases). The V gene's germline CDR1 is SNHLY and CDR2 FYNNEI. The CDR3 runs 12 residues. Trimming shortened V by 9 bases and J by 8 bases, and 13 bases separated the two germline ends. In DNA, the CDR3 is TGTGCCAGTAAACAGGGCCCCGAAAAACTGTTTTTT. The encoded protein is CASKQGPEKLFF.

Many counts were recorded for this clonotype. The chain is built from TRBV7-9 and TRBJ2-3, with D possibly matching TRBD2 (5 bases). Trimming shortened V by 5 bases and J by 1 base, and 10 bases separated the two germline ends. Germline CDR1 and CDR2: SEHNR and FQNEAQ (reference sequence). The CDR3 runs 14 residues. The CDR3 loop reads CASSPYGGTDTQYF. The CDR3 DNA is TGTGCCAGCAGCCCCTACGGGGGCACAGATACGCAGTATTTT.

The rearrangement uses TRBV20-1 and TRBJ2-3; TRBD2 matches 11 bases. Trimming at V came to 4 bases and at J to 6 bases, leaving 6 bases not matched to a gene. The CDR3 sequence is 14 residues long. Germline V lookup: CDR1 DFQATT, CDR2 SNEGSKA (reference sequence). CDR3 in DNA: TGCAGTGCTACGCCGACTAGCGGGACGGATACGCAGTATTTT. It specifies CSATPTSGTDTQYF.

This clonotype occurred a few times. This chain links TRBV28 with TRBJ2-5, with D possibly being TRBD2 (5 bases). CDR1 and CDR2 (germline): MDHEN, SYDVKM. Trimming took off 10 bases at V and 2 bases at J, with 23 bases between the two ends. The CDR3 is 16 residues long. The CDR3 DNA reads as TGTGCCACGCGACGAGAGGGAGAGAGAGCACAAGAGACCCAGTACTTC. Translation: CATRREGERAQETQYF. The whole variable domain, filled in from reference TRBV28 and TRBJ2-5, reads DVKVTQSSRYLVKRTGEKVFLECVQDMDHENMFWYRQDPGLGLRLIYFSYDVKMKEKGDIPEGYSVSREKKERFSLILESASTNQTSMYLCATRREGERAQETQYFGPGTRLLVL.

On this clonotype: A read error is possible here, since a much larger clone lies one base away. This chain connects TRBV13 to TRBJ2-2; TRBD1 agrees at 7 bases. The CDR3 sequence is 15 residues long. Germline loops: CDR1 PRHDT, CDR2 FYEKMQ (reference sequence). As DNA, the CDR3 is TGTGCCAACAGCTTACTAGGGGGCAACACCGGGGAGCTGTTTTTT. Residues: CANSLLGGNTGELFF.

This clonotype showed up many times. The CDR3 reads CASSIDGGGGQPQHF. For the CDR3, the DNA is TGTGCCAGTAGTATAGATGGGGGGGGCGGTCAGCCCCAGCATTTT. This chain joins TRBV19 and TRBJ1-5, with D perhaps TRBD1 (6 bases). The CDR3 extends over 15 amino acids. V lost 0 bases and J 6 bases, leaving 12 bases between the germline ends. Germline loops: CDR1 LNHDA, CDR2 SQIVND (reference sequence).

As to this clonotype: With a much larger clone just one base away, this may be a read error. The V and J genes are TRBV20-1 and TRBJ1-4; unclear D gene. The germline V gene encodes CDR1 DFQATT and CDR2 SNEGSKA (reference sequence). This CDR3 comprises 13 residues. The CDR3: CSARNPAGETLFF. CDR3 in DNA: TGCAGTGCTAGAAACCCAGCGGGAGAAACACTGTTTTTT.